This T cell receptor (beta chain) was recorded in a study of T cells in Graves' hyperthyroidism and ophthalmopathy. The CDR3 spans 15 residues. Looked up from germline, CDR1 is MNHNS and CDR2 is SASEGT. V shed 7 bases and J 5 bases; nucleotides not matched to a gene: 11. This clonotype was counted a few times. What it binds is not known. Notes on the study in general: Blood also held most thyroid clonotypes expanded beyond 0.001.

Amplification yielded TCR beta CDR3 regions, with RNA transcripts as the source. Initially, a first-round RT-PCR of the TCR CDR3 employed the HTBI primer set. TCRdb fed the multiplex PCR reads into MiXCR, producing one record per CDR3 protein. The data show about half a million distinct CDR3 sequences, less than 25% seen once. Material: blood. The V and J genes are TRBV6-1 and TRBJ1-1; 9 bases align to TRBD1. The receptor comes from a woman in her 70s with Graves' ophthalmopathy. CDR3 protein: CASMVTGGLGTEAFF. The CDR3 region has the DNA TGTGCCAGCATGGTAACAGGGGGCCTCGGGACTGAAGCTTTCTTT.